This T cell receptor (beta chain) was sequenced during a study of blood T cell repertoires in COVID-19. In the study overall: Collection of acute and convalescent COVID-19 samples took place in the United States, Italy and Spain. Sources were T cells, B-cell-depleted T cells, or PBMCs; the material itself was cDNA or gDNA.

In the authors' workflow: Reference gene primer amplification gave nucleated cell count estimates. The method was immunoSEQ multiplex PCR; TCRdb's version includes in-frame clones alone and lacks a portion of them. V and J calls plus clone size are reproduced from that table; the DNA served to infer D and trimming. The data show roughly 200,000 clones, around 80% seen once. CDR3 size: 14 residues. In germline, CDR1 is MNHEY, CDR2 SMNVEV (reference sequence). V shed 8 bases and J 9 bases; nucleotides not matched to a gene: 10. The source material was peripheral blood. The clonotype originates from a woman older than 75 with active or convalescent COVID-19. V gene TRBV27 combines with J gene TRBJ1-4, with 9 bases aligning to TRBD1. The CDR3 nucleotides are TGTGCCAGCGCCCCCGGGACAGGGAGGCAAAAACTGTTTTTT. This gives the protein CASAPGTGRQKLFF.